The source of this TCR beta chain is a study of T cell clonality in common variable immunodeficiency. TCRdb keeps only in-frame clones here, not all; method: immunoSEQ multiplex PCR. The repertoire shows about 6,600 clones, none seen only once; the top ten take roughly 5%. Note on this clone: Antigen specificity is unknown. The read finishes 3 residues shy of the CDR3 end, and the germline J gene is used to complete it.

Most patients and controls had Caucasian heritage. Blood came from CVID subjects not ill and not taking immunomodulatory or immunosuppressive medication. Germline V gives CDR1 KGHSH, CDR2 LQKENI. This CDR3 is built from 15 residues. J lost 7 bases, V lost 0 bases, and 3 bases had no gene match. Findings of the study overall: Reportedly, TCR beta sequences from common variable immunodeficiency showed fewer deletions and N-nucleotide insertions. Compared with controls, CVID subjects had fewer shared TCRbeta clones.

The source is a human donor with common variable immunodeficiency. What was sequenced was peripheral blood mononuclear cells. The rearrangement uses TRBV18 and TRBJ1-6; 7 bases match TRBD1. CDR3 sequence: CASSPPTGTNSPLHF. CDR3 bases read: TGTGCCAGCTCACCACCGACAGGGACAAATTCACCC.